The 9 T cell receptor beta chains below all came from one sample that was sequenced in a study of T cells in Graves' hyperthyroidism and ophthalmopathy. Amplification targeted TCR beta CDR3 regions from RNA transcripts. The TCR CDR3 was amplified in a first-round RT-PCR using the HTBI primer set. TCRdb re-analysed the multiplex PCR reads in MiXCR, keeping a single row per CDR3 protein. This table has approximately 410,000 distinct CDR3 sequences, roughly 13% appearing once. Material: blood. The origin of the receptors is a woman aged 18-29 years with Graves' hyperthyroidism.

As concerns this clonotype: A single base separates this from a much larger clone, so it may be a read error. J is TRBJ2-5 and V is TRBV20-1, with D tentatively TRBD2 (6 bases). The closer fit of TRBJ2-1 to the DNA end suggests the J call may be wrong. The CDR3 totals 18 residues. Germline V CDR1 and CDR2: DFQATT, SNEGSKA (reference sequence). CDR3 DNA: TGCAGTGCTAGAGATATTCAGGCGGGGAGGTGGCAACGGGAGACCCAGTTCTTC. It translates to CSARDIQAGRWQRETQFF.

This clonotype was recorded at least ten times. The chain employs TRBV20-1 and TRBJ2-1; 11 bases line up with TRBD2. The trim removed 2 bases at V and 8 bases at J, leaving 11 bases unmatched. The CDR3 spans 16 residues. CDR1 and CDR2 (germline): DFQATT, SNEGSKA (reference sequence). CDR3: CSARLRGSGRDHEQFF. The CDR3 DNA sequence: TGCAGTGCTAGACTCCGGGGTAGCGGGAGGGATCATGAGCAGTTCTTC.

This clonotype was seen only a few times. A much bigger clone sits one base away, suggesting this may be a read error. This sequence joins TRBV11-2 and TRBJ1-1; D perhaps matches TRBD1 (5 bases). Germline CDR1 and CDR2: SGHAT and FQNNGV. CDR3 length: 14 residues. The CDR3 bases are TGCGCCAGCAGCTTGGGGAAGGACAACGCTGAAGCTTTCTTT. Its translation is CASSLGKDNAEAFF.

In its sample, this clonotype was seen many times. V gene TRBV7-9 combines with J gene TRBJ2-7; D gene unclear. The CDR3 spans 13 residues. Germline V CDR1 and CDR2: SEHNR, FQNEAQ (reference sequence). V shed 4 bases and J shed 3 bases, with 10 bases lying between them. CDR3 bases: TGTGCCAGCAGCTCCTCGACCATCTACGAGCAGTACTTC. Protein product: CASSSSTIYEQYF.

To note about this clonotype: A clone one base away is much larger, so this may be a read error. The chain is built from TRBV30 and TRBJ2-7; D might be TRBD1 or TRBD2, each matching 5 bases. Germline CDR1 is GTSNPN and CDR2 is SVGIG (reference sequence). CDR3 length equals 18 residues. Trimming removed 4 bases from V and 0 bases from J, with 25 bases in between. The CDR3 coding sequence is TGTGCCTGGACCCCCTGGGAAGTTCCGGGGCCGAGCTCCTACGAGCAGTACTTC. It encodes CAWTPWEVPGPSSYEQYF.

Many counts were recorded for this clonotype. The rearrangement joins TRBV6-6 to TRBJ1-1, with a possible D match to TRBD1 (5 bases). This CDR3 contains 14 residues. Germline V CDR1 and CDR2: MNHNY, SVGAGI (reference sequence). With 0 bases removed from V and 6 bases from J, the gap between germline ends came to 11 bases. The CDR3: CASSYSWGDAEAFF. The CDR3 bases are TGTGCCAGCAGTTACTCATGGGGGGACGCTGAAGCTTTCTTT.

The rearrangement uses TRBV15 and TRBJ2-1; D is unresolved. CDR1 and CDR2 from the germline V gene are LNHNV and YYDKDF (reference sequence). Trimming shortened V by 1 base and J by 0 bases, and 10 bases separated the two germline ends. The CDR3 covers 16 residues. The CDR3 nucleotides are TGTGCCACCAGCAGAGGCGGTGGCAGCTCCTACAATGAGCAGTTCTTC. Protein: CATSRGGGSSYNEQFF.

The table lists this clonotype with many counts. The chain employs TRBV29-1 and TRBJ2-1, with D possibly being TRBD1 or TRBD2 (5 bases each). This CDR3 is built from 14 residues. Looked up from germline, CDR1 is SQVTM and CDR2 is ANQGSEA. Trimming left V 6 bases short and J 5 bases short, with 17 bases between. CDR3: CSVGERTPHNEQFF. DNA of the CDR3: TGCAGCGTGGGGGAGAGGACCCCACACAATGAGCAGTTCTTC.

Sample share makes this clonotype medium-sized. This sequence joins TRBV6-1 and TRBJ2-1; D uncertain. V was trimmed by 4 bases and J by 5 bases, leaving 12 bases between them. The germline V gene has CDR1 MNHNS and CDR2 SASEGT. The CDR3 extends over 14 amino acids. The CDR3 here is CASSGQEIHNEQFF. CDR3 sequence (DNA): TGTGCCAGCAGTGGCCAAGAAATACACAATGAGCAGTTCTTC.